The 24 T cell receptor beta chains below come from one sample, sequenced in a study of cytomegalovirus exposure and HLA in healthy donors. Sequencing used immunoSEQ multiplex PCR; TCRdb keeps in-frame clones, though not all of them. The sample holds a few hundred thousand clones, 88% seen once. The sample taken for sequencing was PBMCs. The receptors derive from a man aged 25-45 years in good health and CMV-seronegative.

The chain links TRBV4-1 to TRBJ1-2; TRBD1 agrees at 9 bases. This CDR3 has 14 amino acids. The junction had 5 bases not matched to a gene; V was cut back by 1 base and J by 8 bases. The germline V gene has CDR1 MGHRA and CDR2 YSYEKL. CDR3 loop: CASSQGDRVGGYTF. CDR3 sequence (DNA): TGCGCCAGCAGCCAAGGGGACAGGGTAGGGGGCTACACCTTC.

V is TRBV6-5 and J is TRBJ1-1; D not certain. There are 14 residues in the CDR3. Germline V gene data show CDR1 as MNHEY and CDR2 as SVGAGI. V shed 4 bases and J shed 2 bases, with 11 bases lying between them. As DNA, the CDR3 is TGTGCCAGCAGTTTAACGACTAGAAACACTGAAGCTTTCTTT. Its protein product is CASSLTTRNTEAFF.

The gene calls are TRBV5-6 and TRBJ1-2; D ambiguous. The CDR3 covers 13 residues. Germline V gene data show CDR1 as SGHDT and CDR2 as YYEEEE. Trimming cost V 0 bases and J 3 bases, with 6 bases left between them. The CDR3 coding sequence is TGTGCCAGCAGCTTGGACAGAGACTATGGCTACACCTTC. Its translation is CASSLDRDYGYTF.

This clone turned up a few times. CDR3 in amino acids: CASSEIGSGGNTIYF. As DNA, the CDR3 is TGTGCCAGCAGTGAGATTGGATCAGGGGGAAACACCATATATTTT. The gene calls are TRBV2 and TRBJ1-3, with D possibly matching TRBD1 (5 bases). V was pared by 3 bases and J by 4 bases, with 13 bases between. Germline-derived CDR1 and CDR2 are SNHLY and FYNNEI. This CDR3 spans 15 amino acids. The full variable domain, completed using reference TRBV2 and TRBJ1-3, is EPEVTQTPSHQVTQMGQEVILRCVPISNHLYFYWYRQILGQKVEFLVSFYNNEISEKSEIFDDQFSVERPDGSNFTLKIRSTKLEDSAMYFCASSEIGSGGNTIYFGEGSWLTVV.

The rearrangement links TRBV6-5 to TRBJ2-1, with 8 bases aligning to TRBD2. CDR1 is MNHEY and CDR2 is SVGAGI in the germline V gene. The trim removed 2 bases at V and 6 bases at J, leaving 9 bases unmatched. The CDR3 has 16 amino acids. The CDR3 loop is CASSYLRTSPGNEQFF. The CDR3 bases are TGTGCCAGCAGTTACCTCAGGACTAGCCCGGGCAATGAGCAGTTCTTC.

The rearrangement links TRBV5-1 to TRBJ2-7, with TRBD2 as a possible D gene (6 bases). In germline, CDR1 is SGHRS, CDR2 YFSETQ. The CDR3 is made up of 11 amino acids. V was clipped by 5 bases and J by 4 bases, with 7 bases between them. The CDR3 DNA is TGCGCCAGCAGGGCGGGATACGAGCAGTACTTC. It is translated as CASRAGYEQYF.

V and J are TRBV6-6 and TRBJ1-2; possibly TRBD1 for D (6 bases). CDR1 MNHNY and CDR2 SVGAGI come from the germline V gene (reference sequence). Trimming took 1 base from V and 1 from J, leaving 7 bases between them. The CDR3 is 14 amino acids. The CDR3 region is CASSYLDSNYGYTF. CDR3 coding DNA: TGTGCCAGCAGTTACTTGGACAGTAACTATGGCTACACCTTC.

DNA for the CDR3: TGTGCCTGGGAGTTGACAGGGGCCGGAAACACCATATATTTT. Translated, it gives CAWELTGAGNTIYF. The chain has TRBV30 and TRBJ1-3; 8 bases agree with TRBD1. Trimming cost V 5 bases and J 4 bases; bases outside gene matches: 7. The germline CDR1 and CDR2 sequences are GTSNPN and SVGIG (reference sequence). This CDR3 comprises 14 residues. The full variable domain, rest sourced from reference TRBV30 and TRBJ1-3, is SQTIHQWPATLVQPVGSPLSLECTVEGTSNPNLYWYRQAAGRGLQLLFYSVGIGQISSEVPQNLSASRPQDRQFILSSKKLLLSDSGFYLCAWELTGAGNTIYFGEGSWLTVV.

The chain uses TRBV11-2 and TRBJ2-1; 8 nucleotides align to TRBD2. CDR3 length: 15 residues. The germline gives CDR1 SGHAT, CDR2 FQNNGV. V lost 3 bases to trimming and J lost 0 bases; unmatched junction nucleotides: 1. CDR3 region: CASSFGGVSYNEQFF. CDR3 DNA sequence: TGTGCCAGCAGCTTCGGGGGGGTCTCCTACAATGAGCAGTTCTTC.

Points on this clone: The junction differs from germline at one of its ends, possibly a read error. The chain employs TRBV19 and TRBJ2-1; D ambiguous. The CDR3 has 11 amino acids. Per germline, CDR1 LNHDA and CDR2 SQIVND (reference sequence). In DNA, the CDR3 is TGTGCCAGTAGTCGTTACAAGGAGCAGTTCTTC. It encodes CASSRYKEQFF.

V is TRBV6-5 and J is TRBJ1-5; 8 bases fit TRBD1. The CDR3 totals 15 residues. Germline trimming cut 6 bases from V and 3 bases from J; bases unmatched to any gene: 7. From germline, CDR1 is MNHEY and CDR2 SVGAGI. This CDR3 is CASRKTGDLNQPQHF. For the CDR3, the DNA is TGTGCCAGCAGAAAGACAGGGGACCTCAATCAGCCCCAGCATTTT.

The sample holds a few counts of this clone. The chain has TRBV6-1 and TRBJ2-6; D remains ambiguous. Looked up from germline, CDR1 is MNHNS and CDR2 is SASEGT. This CDR3 is built from 15 residues. The V gene lost 5 bases and the J gene lost 0 bases, with 8 bases spanning the gap. The CDR3 reads CASSSILSGANVLTF. CDR3 DNA sequence: TGTGCCAGCAGTTCCATACTCTCTGGGGCCAACGTCCTGACTTTC.

The chain uses TRBV11-2 and TRBJ1-1, with D perhaps matching TRBD1 (5 bases). The CDR3 has 14 residues. Germline CDR1 and CDR2: SGHAT and FQNNGV. The germline V and J ends were trimmed by 0 bases and 9 bases, with 14 bases remaining between them. This CDR3 reads CASSLDQGLGKAFF. Here the CDR3 DNA reads TGTGCCAGCAGCTTAGATCAGGGCCTCGGAAAAGCTTTCTTT.

The CDR3 DNA sequence: TGTGCCAGCAGTTCGGGGACTAGCGGGGCCGGGGAGCTGTTTTTT. Translating gives CASSSGTSGAGELFF. The rearrangement uses TRBV5-6 and TRBJ2-2; 13 bases are shared with TRBD2. With 5 bases clipped from V and 6 bases from J, the junction kept 4 bases outside the gene matches. The V gene's germline CDR1 is SGHDT and CDR2 YYEEEE. The CDR3 consists of 15 residues. Together with reference TRBV5-6 and TRBJ2-2, the CDR3 gives the full variable domain: DAGVTQSPTHLIKTRGQQVTLRCSPKSGHDTVSWYQQALGQGPQFIFQYYEEEERQRGNFPDRFSGHQFPNYSSELNVNALLLGDSALYLCASSSGTSGAGELFFGEGSRLTVL.

The chain couples TRBV4-3 to TRBJ2-7; perhaps TRBD2 as D (7 bases). Germline V gene sequence: CDR1 LGHNA, CDR2 YSLEER. V gave up 1 base and J gave up 3 bases, with 13 bases separating them. CDR3 length: 15 amino acids. The CDR3 protein is CASSQGPGGSYEQYF. As DNA, the CDR3 is TGCGCCAGCAGCCAAGGCCCGGGGGGCAGCTACGAGCAGTACTTC.

This chain links TRBV6-1 with TRBJ1-2; 12 nucleotides align to TRBD1. The CDR3 runs to 15 residues. V lost 5 bases, J lost 7 bases, and 8 bases stayed unmatched. Germline CDR1 MNHNS, CDR2 SASEGT. CDR3 sequence (DNA): TGTGCCAGCAGTACAACCGGGACAGGGGGCGGTGGCTACACCTTC. This encodes CASSTTGTGGGGYTF.

V is TRBV4-1 and J is TRBJ2-5; 8 bases are shared with TRBD2. The CDR3 spans 17 residues. CDR1 MGHRA and CDR2 YSYEKL come from the germline V gene. The J segment lost 5 bases and the V segment lost 1 base, leaving 12 bases of the junction unmatched. Written as DNA, the CDR3 is TGCGCCAGCAGCCAAGCCGGTAGCGGGGCCACCTGGGAGACCCAGTACTTC. Translating gives CASSQAGSGATWETQYF.

This clone was detected only once. The chain couples TRBV9 to TRBJ2-2; 8 bases are shared with TRBD2. This CDR3 is 15 amino acids long. V was pared by 4 bases and J by 5 bases, with 7 bases of the junction left unmatched. The germline V gene has CDR1 SGDLS and CDR2 YYNGEE. The CDR3 region has the DNA TGTGCCAGCAGCCCAGCGGGGGTGATGACCGGGGAGCTGTTTTTT. Protein product: CASSPAGVMTGELFF.

CDR3 in amino acids: CASSFSSGWTINEQFF. The CDR3 bases are TGCGCCAGCAGCTTTTCTAGCGGGTGGACTATCAATGAGCAGTTCTTC. The rearrangement links TRBV5-1 to TRBJ2-1; 8 nucleotides line up with TRBD2. Unmatched junction bases numbered 10, after V lost 2 bases and J lost 6 bases. The CDR3 runs to 16 residues. Germline V lookup: CDR1 SGHRS, CDR2 YFSETQ.

The chain recombines TRBV5-1 with TRBJ2-7; D remains ambiguous. The germline V gene encodes CDR1 SGHRS and CDR2 YFSETQ. The CDR3 contains 14 residues. Trimming shortened V by 1 base and J by 3 bases, and 11 bases separated the two germline ends. Here the CDR3 reads CASSLLAENYEQYF. The CDR3 DNA reads as TGCGCCAGCAGCTTGTTGGCAGAAAACTACGAGCAGTACTTC.

The chain couples TRBV27 to TRBJ1-6; maybe TRBD1 (5 bases). V was pared by 8 bases and J by 5 bases, with 19 bases between. The CDR3 spans 16 residues. The germline V gene has CDR1 MNHEY and CDR2 SMNVEV (reference sequence). Written as DNA, the CDR3 is TGTGCCAGCTGGGACGCGGGACCACCGAATAATTCACCCCTCCACTTT. It yields the protein CASWDAGPPNNSPLHF.

This sequence joins TRBV6-1 and TRBJ1-2; 11 bases are shared with TRBD1. Germline V gene sequence: CDR1 MNHNS, CDR2 SASEGT. The CDR3 sequence is 16 residues long. Trimming took 3 bases from V and 0 from J; bases not matched to a gene: 3. The CDR3 protein is CASSEPGQGANYGYTF. The CDR3 DNA follows: TGTGCCAGCAGTGAGCCGGGACAGGGGGCTAACTATGGCTACACCTTC.

This rearrangement joins TRBV5-1 to TRBJ1-1, with D possibly being TRBD1 (5 bases). This CDR3 spans 14 amino acids. Trimming took off 7 bases at V and 5 bases at J, with 18 bases between the two ends. CDR1 is SGHRS and CDR2 is YFSETQ in the germline V gene. DNA for the CDR3: TGCGCCAGCTTCCCTGGGGTCGGGGGAACTGAAGCTTTCTTT. It codes for CASFPGVGGTEAFF.

The chain links TRBV7-9 to TRBJ2-7; the match to TRBD1 covers 11 bases. Per the germline V gene, CDR1 is SEHNR and CDR2 is FQNEAQ (reference sequence). The CDR3 is 17 amino acids. Losses at the gene ends were 4 bases for V and 7 bases for J; bases not matched to a gene: 15. For the CDR3, the DNA is TGTGCCAGCAGCTCAGGACAGGGGGCCTCATCTCTGGGTGAGCAGTACTTC. Translating it yields CASSSGQGASSLGEQYF. Together with reference TRBV7-9 and TRBJ2-7, the CDR3 gives the full variable domain: DTGVSQNPRHKITKRGQNVTFRCDPISEHNRLYWYRQTLGQGPEFLTYFQNEAQLEKSRLLSDRFSAERPKGSFSTLEIQRTEQGDSAMYLCASSSGQGASSLGEQYFGPGTRLTVT.